The present TCR beta chain was sequenced within a study of blood T cell repertoires in COVID-19. TCRdb keeps only in-frame clones here, not all; method: immunoSEQ multiplex PCR. The sample has 100,000 to 140,000 clones; roughly 84% are singletons. The CDR3 sequence is 13 residues long. Germline V gives CDR1 LNHDA, CDR2 SQIVND (reference sequence). V was pared by 6 bases and J by 4 bases, with 10 bases between. This chain links TRBV19 with TRBJ2-1, with TRBD2 as a possible D gene (6 bases). This sequence originates from a human donor in a cohort sampled during active COVID-19. The sequenced sample was peripheral blood. CDR3 in amino acids: CASSPTSYNEQFF. The CDR3 DNA follows: TGTGCCAGTAGCCCGACTAGTTACAATGAGCAGTTCTTC.